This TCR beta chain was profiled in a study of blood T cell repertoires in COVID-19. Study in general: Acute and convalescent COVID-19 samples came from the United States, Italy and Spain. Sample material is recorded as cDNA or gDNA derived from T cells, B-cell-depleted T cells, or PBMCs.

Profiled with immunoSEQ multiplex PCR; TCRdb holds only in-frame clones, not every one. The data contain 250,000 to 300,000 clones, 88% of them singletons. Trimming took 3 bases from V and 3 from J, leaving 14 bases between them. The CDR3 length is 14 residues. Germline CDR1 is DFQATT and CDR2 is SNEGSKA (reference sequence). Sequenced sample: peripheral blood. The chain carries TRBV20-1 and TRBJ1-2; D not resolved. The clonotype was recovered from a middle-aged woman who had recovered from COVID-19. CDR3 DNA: TGCAGTGCTAGTGGCGGGCTGTTCGACTATGGCTACACCTTC. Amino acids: CSASGGLFDYGYTF.